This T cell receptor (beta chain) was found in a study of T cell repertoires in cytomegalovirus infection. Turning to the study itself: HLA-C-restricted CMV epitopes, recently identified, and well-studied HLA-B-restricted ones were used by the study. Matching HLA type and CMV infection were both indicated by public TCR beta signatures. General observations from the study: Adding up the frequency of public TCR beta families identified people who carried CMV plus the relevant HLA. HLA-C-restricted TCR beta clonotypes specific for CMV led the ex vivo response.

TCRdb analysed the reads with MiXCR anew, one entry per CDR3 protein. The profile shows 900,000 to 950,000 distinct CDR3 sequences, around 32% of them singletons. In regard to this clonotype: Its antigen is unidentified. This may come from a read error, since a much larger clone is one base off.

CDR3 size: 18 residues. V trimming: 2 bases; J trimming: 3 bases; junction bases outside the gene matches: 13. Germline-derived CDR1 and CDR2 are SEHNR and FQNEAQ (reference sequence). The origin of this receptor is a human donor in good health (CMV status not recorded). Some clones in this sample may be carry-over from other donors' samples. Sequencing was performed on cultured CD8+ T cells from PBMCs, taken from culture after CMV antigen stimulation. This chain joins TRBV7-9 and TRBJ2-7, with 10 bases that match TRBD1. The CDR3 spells CASSLYPLLDRGLYEQYF. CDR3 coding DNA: TGTGCCAGCAGCTTATACCCCCTCCTCGACAGGGGGCTCTACGAGCAGTACTTC.